Following are 18 T cell receptor beta chains from one sample sequenced in a study of T cells after yellow fever vaccination. TCRdb reanalysed the 5' RACE reads using MiXCR and keeps one entry per CDR3 protein. The data hold fewer than 350,000 distinct CDR3 sequences, with 3.5% to 4.5% observed a single time. Source: PBMCs, taken 15 days after the yellow fever booster vaccination. Receptors were obtained from a man younger than 35 who received the YFV17D yellow fever vaccine.

The V and J genes are TRBV7-8 and TRBJ1-1; D remains ambiguous. In germline, CDR1 is SGHVS, CDR2 FQNEAQ. The V end lost 1 base, the J end lost 13 bases, and 16 bases lay between the germline ends. This CDR3 spans 13 amino acids. The CDR3 DNA sequence: TGTGCCAGCAGCTTAGACCAGCGCGCGGGAAGTTTCTTT. Its protein product is CASSLDQRAGSFF.

This clonotype showed up many times. The chain carries TRBV5-1 and TRBJ2-1; 7 bases are a match to TRBD1. Germline V lookup: CDR1 SGHRS, CDR2 YFSETQ. The V segment lost 5 bases and the J segment 11 bases; nucleotides outside the gene matches: 10. This CDR3 comprises 13 residues. In DNA form, the CDR3 reads TGCGCCAGCAGAAGAGACAGGGTTCATCAGCAGTTCTTC. It codes for CASRRDRVHQQFF.

This clonotype was seen a few times. The chain uses TRBV5-1 and TRBJ1-1; no firm D call. The V and J ends lost 0 bases and 3 bases respectively, with 9 bases between them. This CDR3 comprises 14 residues. CDR1 is SGHRS, CDR2 YFSETQ, per germline. The CDR3 DNA sequence: TGCGCCAGCAGCTTGGGGAATGTGGACACTGAAGCTTTCTTT. Its translation is CASSLGNVDTEAFF.

This clonotype occurred once. A much larger clone differs by one base, so this may be a read error. The chain links TRBV20-1 to TRBJ2-1; 10 nucleotides line up with TRBD2. The V and J ends lost 4 bases and 9 bases, in that order; junction bases with no gene match: 6. The CDR3 has 13 residues. The V gene's germline CDR1 is DFQATT and CDR2 SNEGSKA (reference sequence). The CDR3 DNA reads TGCAGTGCTACCTCTAGCGGGGGCATTGAGCAGTTCTTC. It is translated as CSATSSGGIEQFF.

This clonotype was counted a few times. The chain joins TRBV20-1 to TRBJ1-6; D call uncertain. CDR3 size: 16 residues. CDR1 DFQATT and CDR2 SNEGSKA come from the germline V gene (reference sequence). Between the trimmed V and J ends, which lost 2 bases and 0 bases, there was a span of 11 bases. The CDR3 DNA sequence: TGCAGTGCTAGAATCGCACAGAGCTCCTATAATTCACCCCTCCACTTT. As protein: CSARIAQSSYNSPLHF.

The rearrangement joins TRBV12-3 or TRBV12-4 to TRBJ2-2, with 10 bases identical to TRBD2. CDR3 length equals 15 residues. V shed 1 base, J shed 10 bases, and the junction held 6 bases outside the gene matches. CDR3 nucleotides: TGTGCCAGCAGTTTAGGACTAGCGGGTAGCGAGGAGCTGTTTTTT. This codes for CASSLGLAGSEELFF.

This clonotype has just a few counts. The V gene is TRBV20-1, the J gene TRBJ2-6, with 9 positions matching TRBD2. V shed 6 bases, J shed 0 bases, and the junction held 3 bases outside the gene matches. CDR3 size: 15 residues. Per germline, CDR1 DFQATT and CDR2 SNEGSKA (reference sequence). Written as DNA, the CDR3 is TGCAGTGCCGGGACTAGCCTCTCTGGGGCCAACGTCCTGACTTTC. Translation: CSAGTSLSGANVLTF.

There are a few counts of this clonotype. This sequence joins TRBV18 and TRBJ2-5; perhaps D is TRBD1 or TRBD2 (5 bases each). The germline CDR1 and CDR2 sequences are KGHSH and LQKENI. CDR3 length equals 15 residues. Between the trimmed V and J ends, which lost 6 bases and 0 bases, there was a span of 14 bases. CDR3 coding DNA: TGTGCCAGCTCTGGACGCCGGGACCACCAAGAGACCCAGTACTTC. Translating it yields CASSGRRDHQETQYF.

This chain joins TRBV6-2 or TRBV6-3 and TRBJ2-2; unclear D gene. The CDR3 extends over 13 amino acids. The V end was cut by 6 bases, the J end by 7 bases, with 12 bases between. CDR1 and CDR2 (germline): MNHEY, SVGEGT. CDR3 in amino acids: CASSMLGFGELFF. The DNA for the CDR3 is TGTGCCAGCAGCATGCTGGGGTTCGGGGAGCTGTTTTTT.

Many counts were recorded for this clonotype. This chain uses TRBV7-2 with TRBJ2-3; 11 nucleotides match TRBD2. CDR1 and CDR2 (germline): SGHTA, FQGNSA. Trimming took 4 bases from V and 9 from J; bases not matched to a gene: 6. The CDR3 runs to 14 residues. The CDR3 loop is CASSSSVAGGTQYF. The CDR3, as DNA: TGTGCCAGCAGCTCCTCCGTAGCGGGGGGGACGCAGTATTTT.

This chain joins TRBV6-5 and TRBJ2-7; no clear D. The CDR3 spans 15 residues. Germline CDR1 and CDR2: MNHEY and SVGAGI. V was pared by 4 bases and J by 4 bases, with 17 bases between. CDR3 residues: CASSSDPRGHYEQYV. DNA for the CDR3: TGTGCCAGCAGTTCTGATCCGCGAGGCCATTACGAGCAGTACGTC.

This clonotype showed up just a few times. The chain employs TRBV2 and TRBJ1-4, with D hard to call. CDR1 is SNHLY and CDR2 is FYNNEI in the germline V gene. V lost 3 bases to trimming and J lost 7 bases, with 12 bases between them. The CDR3 has 14 amino acids. CDR3 region: CASSESELGEKLFF. As DNA, the CDR3 is TGTGCCAGCAGTGAGAGCGAGCTCGGTGAAAAACTGTTTTTT. The full variable domain, its missing parts supplied by reference TRBV2 and TRBJ1-4, is EPEVTQTPSHQVTQMGQEVILRCVPISNHLYFYWYRQILGQKVEFLVSFYNNEISEKSEIFDDQFSVERPDGSNFTLKIRSTKLEDSAMYFCASSESELGEKLFFGSGTQLSVL.

This clonotype was seen at least ten times. The chain links TRBV20-1 to TRBJ2-2; perhaps TRBD2 as D (9 bases). There are 17 residues in the CDR3. The V and J ends lost 6 bases and 4 bases respectively, with 24 bases between them. CDR1 and CDR2 from the germline V gene are DFQATT and SNEGSKA (reference sequence). The CDR3 bases are TGCAGTGCCCTAACAGGGGGAGCGGGGGGAGGCACCGGGGAGCTGTTTTTT. As protein: CSALTGGAGGGTGELFF.

This clonotype was seen more than once but under ten times. This chain joins TRBV19 and TRBJ1-1; D perhaps matches TRBD1 (6 bases). V was shortened by 5 bases and J by 4 bases, with 14 bases between the two germline ends. Germline CDR1 reads LNHDA; CDR2 reads SQIVND (reference sequence). The CDR3 is 14 residues long. CDR3 loop: CASSPTGGGTEAFF. In DNA, the CDR3 is TGTGCCAGTAGTCCTACCGGAGGGGGCACTGAAGCTTTCTTT.

This clonotype has only a few counts. V gene TRBV30 combines with J gene TRBJ1-1; the D gene is possibly TRBD1 (6 bases). CDR3 length equals 12 residues. Looked up from germline, CDR1 is GTSNPN and CDR2 is SVGIG (reference sequence). Trimming removed 4 bases at V and 10 bases at J, with 16 bases between. In DNA, the CDR3 is TGTGCCTGGAACACTGGACAGAGAGGAGCTTTCTTT. Translated, it gives CAWNTGQRGAFF.

This clonotype came up a few times. This sequence joins TRBV3-1 and TRBJ2-7, with a possible D match to TRBD1 (5 bases). Trimming removed 3 bases at V and 7 bases at J, with 13 bases between. The CDR3 sequence is 13 residues long. The germline V gene encodes CDR1 LGHDT and CDR2 YNNKEL (reference sequence). CDR3 in DNA: TGTGCCAGCAGCCATAGGGGCGCTCGGGAGCAGTACGTC. Its protein product is CASSHRGAREQYV.

This clonotype was recorded many times. The rearrangement links TRBV18 to TRBJ2-7, with D possibly TRBD1 on 6 matching bases. CDR3 length: 16 residues. V was pared by 1 base and J by 3 bases, with 16 bases between. CDR1 and CDR2 from the germline V gene are KGHSH and LQKENI. The CDR3 sequence: CASSPRTGNFVYEQYF. CDR3 sequence (DNA): TGTGCCAGCTCACCACGTACAGGGAATTTTGTCTACGAGCAGTACTTC.

Ten or more counts support this clonotype. The rearrangement links TRBV7-6 to TRBJ2-2; D assignment may be TRBD1 or TRBD2 (5 bases each). This CDR3 has 16 residues. Trimming removed 6 bases from V and 1 base from J, with 15 bases in between. Per germline, CDR1 SGHVS and CDR2 FNYEAQ. The CDR3 reads CASRETGTENTGELFF. The CDR3 DNA is TGTGCCAGCAGGGAAACCGGGACGGAGAACACCGGGGAGCTGTTTTTT.